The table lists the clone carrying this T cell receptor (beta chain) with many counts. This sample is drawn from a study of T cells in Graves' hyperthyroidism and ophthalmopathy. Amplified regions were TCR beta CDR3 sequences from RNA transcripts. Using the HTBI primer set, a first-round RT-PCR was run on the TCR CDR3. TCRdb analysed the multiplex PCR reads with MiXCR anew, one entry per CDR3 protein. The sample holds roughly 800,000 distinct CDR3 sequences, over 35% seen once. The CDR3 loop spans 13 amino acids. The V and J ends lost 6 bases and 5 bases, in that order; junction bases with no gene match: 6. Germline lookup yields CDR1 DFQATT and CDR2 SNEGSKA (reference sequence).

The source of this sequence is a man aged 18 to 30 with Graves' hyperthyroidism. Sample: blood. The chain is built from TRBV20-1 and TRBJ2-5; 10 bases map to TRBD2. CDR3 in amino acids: CSAILAGPETQYF. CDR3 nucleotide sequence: TGCAGTGCGATACTAGCGGGACCGGAGACCCAGTACTTC.